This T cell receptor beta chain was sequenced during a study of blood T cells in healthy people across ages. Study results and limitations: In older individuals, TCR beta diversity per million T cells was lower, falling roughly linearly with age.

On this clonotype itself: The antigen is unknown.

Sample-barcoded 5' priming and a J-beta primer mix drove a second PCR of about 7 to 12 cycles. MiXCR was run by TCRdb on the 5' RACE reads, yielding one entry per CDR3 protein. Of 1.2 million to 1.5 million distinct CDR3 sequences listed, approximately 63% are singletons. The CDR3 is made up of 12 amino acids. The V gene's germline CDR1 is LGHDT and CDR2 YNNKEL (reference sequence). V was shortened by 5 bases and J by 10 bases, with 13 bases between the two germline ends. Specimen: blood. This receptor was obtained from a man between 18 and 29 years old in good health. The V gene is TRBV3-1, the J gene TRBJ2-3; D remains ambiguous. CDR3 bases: TGTGCCAGCAGCTCCCGCCTTGATGCGCAGTATTTT. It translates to CASSSRLDAQYF.